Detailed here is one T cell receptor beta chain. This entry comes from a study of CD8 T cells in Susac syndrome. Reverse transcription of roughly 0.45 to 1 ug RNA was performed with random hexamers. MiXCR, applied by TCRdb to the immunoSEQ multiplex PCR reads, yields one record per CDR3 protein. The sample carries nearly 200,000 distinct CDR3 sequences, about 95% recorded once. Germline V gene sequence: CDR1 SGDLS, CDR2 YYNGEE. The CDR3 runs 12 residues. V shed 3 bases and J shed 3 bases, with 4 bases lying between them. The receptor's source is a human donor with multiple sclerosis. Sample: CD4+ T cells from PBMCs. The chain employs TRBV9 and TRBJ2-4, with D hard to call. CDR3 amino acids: CASSGDKNIQYF. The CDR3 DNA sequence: TGTGCCAGCAGCGGCGACAAAAACATTCAGTACTTC.